Presented here are 18 T cell receptor beta chains from one specimen sequenced in a study of T cell responses to AZD1222 COVID-19 vaccine. Libraries were prepared by immunoSEQ multiplex PCR; TCRdb keeps only in-frame clonotypes and omits some of them. The sample shows about 100,000 clones, more than 85% of them seen only once. The sequenced sample was peripheral blood, obtained 28 days after the second AZD1222 dose. The receptors were gathered from an adult who received the AZD1222 COVID-19 vaccine.

This clone was recorded once. V is TRBV7-8 and J is TRBJ2-1; 12 bases agree with TRBD2. The CDR3 is made up of 18 amino acids. Looked up from germline, CDR1 is SGHVS and CDR2 is FQNEAQ. The J segment lost 0 bases and the V segment lost 5 bases, leaving 8 bases of the junction unmatched. CDR3 in amino acids: CASSKGTSGPISYNEQFF. The CDR3 bases are TGTGCCAGCAGCAAAGGGACTAGCGGGCCTATCTCCTACAATGAGCAGTTCTTC.

The rearrangement links TRBV14 to TRBJ1-1, with 9 bases fitting TRBD1. Germline V CDR1 and CDR2: SGHDN, FVKESK. With 6 bases clipped from V and 5 bases from J, the junction kept 10 bases outside the gene matches. The CDR3 has 15 residues. CDR3 sequence reads: CASRQTQGAGTEAFF. CDR3 sequence (DNA): TGTGCCAGCAGACAAACACAGGGGGCCGGGACTGAAGCTTTCTTT. The full variable domain, completed using reference TRBV14 and TRBJ1-1, is EAGVTQFPSHSVIEKGQTVTLRCDPISGHDNLYWYRRVMGKEIKFLLHFVKESKQDESGMPNNRFLAERTGGTYSTLKVQPAELEDSGVYFCASRQTQGAGTEAFFGQGTRLTVV.

The chain links TRBV10-3 to TRBJ1-5; a weak D match, TRBD1 (5 bases). Between the trimmed V and J ends, which lost 0 bases and 9 bases, there was a span of 12 bases. CDR1 is ENHRY, CDR2 SYGVKD, per germline. This CDR3 is 14 amino acids long. CDR3 nucleotides: TGTGCCATCAGTGAGTCTGGGACGGCGAGGCCCCAGCATTTT. This codes for CAISESGTARPQHF.

This chain uses TRBV5-4 with TRBJ2-1; 9 bases line up with TRBD2. The germline CDR1 and CDR2 sequences are SGHNT and YYREEE (reference sequence). V lost 4 bases, J lost 1 base, and 3 bases stayed unmatched. The CDR3 is 15 amino acids. The CDR3 DNA reads TGTGCCAGCAGCCCGACTAGCGGTTCCTACAATGAGCAGTTCTTC. Amino acids: CASSPTSGSYNEQFF. Full variable domain (outside the CDR3, taken from reference TRBV5-4 and TRBJ2-1): ETGVTQSPTHLIKTRGQQVTLRCSSQSGHNTVSWYQQALGQGPQFIFQYYREEENGRGNFPPRFSGLQFPNYSSELNVNALELDDSALYLCASSPTSGSYNEQFFGPGTRLTVL.

This chain uses TRBV7-2 with TRBJ2-7; possibly TRBD2 for D (5 bases). CDR3 size: 15 residues. The germline V gene has CDR1 SGHTA and CDR2 FQGNSA. Deletions cut 1 base from V and 3 bases from J, with 13 bases between. As DNA, the CDR3 is TGTGCCAGCAGCTTAGAGGGAGCCGCTTACTACGAGCAGTACTTC. Its translation is CASSLEGAAYYEQYF.

The rearrangement uses TRBV11-2 and TRBJ2-6; no clear D gene. The germline gives CDR1 SGHAT, CDR2 FQNNGV. The CDR3 is 16 residues long. Trimming took 5 bases from V and 0 from J, leaving 11 bases between them. This chain's CDR3 is CASSQGRPSGANVLTF. CDR3 in DNA: TGTGCCAGCAGCCAAGGACGCCCCTCTGGGGCCAACGTCCTGACTTTC.

V is TRBV5-4 and J is TRBJ2-7; D tentatively fits TRBD1 or TRBD2 (5 bases each). Germline V gene data show CDR1 as SGHNT and CDR2 as YYREEE (reference sequence). The CDR3 length is 12 residues. V lost 4 bases and J lost 3, with 8 bases in between. In DNA form, the CDR3 reads TGTGCCAGCAGCCGGGACGGCTACGAGCAGTACTTC. This gives the protein CASSRDGYEQYF.

The chain uses TRBV7-6 and TRBJ2-3; no definite D call. CDR3 length equals 14 residues. CDR1 is SGHVS and CDR2 is FNYEAQ in the germline V gene. V was shortened by 1 base and J by 5 bases, with 10 bases between the two germline ends. The chain's CDR3 is CASSLGPLKDTQYF. The CDR3 DNA reads TGTGCCAGCAGCTTAGGTCCGCTTAAAGATACGCAGTATTTT.

The chain links TRBV14 to TRBJ2-3; D unclear. Trimming pared 3 bases from V and 2 bases from J, leaving 6 bases between. This CDR3 is 13 amino acids long. Germline-derived CDR1 and CDR2 are SGHDN and FVKESK. The CDR3 protein is CASSHRITDTQYF. The CDR3 coding sequence is TGTGCCAGCAGCCATAGGATCACAGATACGCAGTATTTT.

The V call is TRBV24-1, the J call TRBJ2-1, with D maybe TRBD1 (7 bases). V was cut by 5 bases and J by 5 bases, with 18 bases left in between. Per the germline V gene, CDR1 is KGHDR and CDR2 is SFDVKD. This CDR3 has 16 residues. CDR3 sequence: CATSARWRGQDNEQFF. CDR3 nucleotide sequence: TGTGCCACCAGTGCGAGGTGGAGGGGGCAAGACAATGAGCAGTTCTTC.

CDR3 sequence reads: CATSRLRGQGAAGANVLTF. The CDR3 nucleotides are TGTGCCACCAGCCGACTTAGGGGGCAGGGGGCAGCTGGGGCCAACGTCCTGACTTTC. V gene TRBV15 combines with J gene TRBJ2-6, with 8 bases aligning to TRBD1. This CDR3 has 19 amino acids. Germline V gives CDR1 LNHNV, CDR2 YYDKDF (reference sequence). With V trimmed by 5 bases and J by 2 bases, 14 bases remained unmatched.

The chain couples TRBV10-3 to TRBJ1-1; the D gene is possibly TRBD1 (5 bases). V lost 6 bases and J 1 base, leaving 12 bases between the germline ends. This CDR3 contains 14 residues. Germline lookup yields CDR1 ENHRY and CDR2 SYGVKD. The CDR3 nucleotides are TGTGCCATCAGGGGGGGACTTGAGAACACTGAAGCTTTCTTT. This codes for CAIRGGLENTEAFF.

The chain couples TRBV11-2 to TRBJ2-1; TRBD2 might be the D (5 bases). The CDR3 extends over 14 amino acids. V lost 4 bases to trimming and J lost 7 bases, with 14 bases between them. CDR1 is SGHAT, CDR2 FQNNGV, per germline. The CDR3 region has the DNA TGTGCCAGCAGCTGGGGAGTGGTCGTGAATGAGCAGTTCTTC. This sequence encodes CASSWGVVVNEQFF.

The CDR3 spells CASTQGHGELFF. The CDR3 nucleotides read TGTGCCAGCACTCAGGGCCACGGGGAGCTGTTTTTT. The gene calls are TRBV6-5 and TRBJ2-2; D may be TRBD1 (5 bases). CDR1 is MNHEY, CDR2 SVGAGI, per germline. Trimming removed 7 bases from V and 7 bases from J, with 10 bases in between. CDR3 size: 12 residues.

This chain connects TRBV28 to TRBJ2-7; 12 positions match TRBD2. This CDR3 region has 16 residues. Germline lookup yields CDR1 MDHEN and CDR2 SYDVKM. The junction had 11 bases not matched to a gene; V was cut back by 6 bases and J by 5 bases. CDR3 nucleotides: TGTGCCAGCAGGGCTAGCGGGAGGGCCGTTCGTAACGAGCAGTACTTC. This encodes CASRASGRAVRNEQYF. The whole variable domain, remainder taken from reference TRBV28 and TRBJ2-7, is DVKVTQSSRYLVKRTGEKVFLECVQDMDHENMFWYRQDPGLGLRLIYFSYDVKMKEKGDIPEGYSVSREKKERFSLILESASTNQTSMYLCASRASGRAVRNEQYFGPGTRLTVT.

The chain joins TRBV2 to TRBJ1-4; D unresolved. The length of the CDR3 is 16 residues. V was clipped by 6 bases and J by 7 bases, with 21 bases between them. Germline V gene sequence: CDR1 SNHLY, CDR2 FYNNEI. CDR3 sequence reads: CASSLKYKRNGEKLFF. The CDR3 nucleotides read TGTGCCAGCAGCCTGAAGTATAAAAGGAACGGTGAAAAACTGTTTTTT.

The gene calls are TRBV7-2 and TRBJ2-7; 15 bases fit TRBD2. In germline, CDR1 is SGHTA, CDR2 FQGNSA. The ends lost 5 bases at V and 3 bases at J; junction bases unmatched: 2. This CDR3 has 15 amino acids. CDR3 in amino acids: CASSPGLAGGYEQYF. The CDR3 DNA sequence: TGTGCCAGCAGCCCGGGACTAGCGGGGGGCTACGAGCAGTACTTC. The entire variable domain, with the rest obtained from reference TRBV7-2 and TRBJ2-7, is as follows: GAGVSQSPSNKVTEKGKDVELRCDPISGHTALYWYRQSLGQGLEFLIYFQGNSAPDKSGLPSDRFSAERTGGSVSTLTIQRTQQEDSAVYLCASSPGLAGGYEQYFGPGTRLTVT.

The V gene is TRBV28, the J gene TRBJ1-2, with D possibly matching TRBD1 (5 bases). Germline CDR1 reads MDHEN; CDR2 reads SYDVKM. The CDR3 covers 13 residues. Trimming shortened V by 6 bases and J by 4 bases, and 12 bases separated the two germline ends. CDR3 residues: CASSVNRRYGYTF. The CDR3 DNA is TGTGCCAGCAGCGTGAACAGGCGCTATGGCTACACCTTC.